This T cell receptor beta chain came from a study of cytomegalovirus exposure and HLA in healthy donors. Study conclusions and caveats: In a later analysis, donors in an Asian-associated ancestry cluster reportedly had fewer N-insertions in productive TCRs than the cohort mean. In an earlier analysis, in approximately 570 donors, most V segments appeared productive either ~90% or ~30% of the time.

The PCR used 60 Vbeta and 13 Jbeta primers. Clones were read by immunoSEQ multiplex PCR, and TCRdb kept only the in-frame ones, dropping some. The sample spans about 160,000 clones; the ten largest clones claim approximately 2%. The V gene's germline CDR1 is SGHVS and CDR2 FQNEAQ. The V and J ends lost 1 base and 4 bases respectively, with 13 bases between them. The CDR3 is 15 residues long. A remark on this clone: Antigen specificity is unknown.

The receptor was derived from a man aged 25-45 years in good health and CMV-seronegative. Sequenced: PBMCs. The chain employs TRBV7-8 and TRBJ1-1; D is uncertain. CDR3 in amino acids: CASSLGGEAGTEAFF. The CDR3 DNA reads TGTGCCAGCAGCTTAGGCGGGGAAGCCGGCACTGAAGCTTTCTTT.